Listed here are 27 T cell receptor beta chains from one sample, sequenced in a study of T-cell reconstitution after alpha-beta-depleted transplantation in children. Using unique molecular identifiers, the investigators prepared the TCRbeta library. TCRdb recomputed calls from the PCR reads with MiXCR, one row per CDR3 protein. The sample contains around 450,000 distinct CDR3 sequences, approximately 42% of which appear only once. The sample in question was PBMCs, obtained before TCRalphabeta/CD19-depleted stem cell transplant. The origin of the receptors is a girl aged 2-10 years with aplastic anemia, due to receive a stem cell transplant.

This rearrangement joins TRBV18 to TRBJ2-7, with a possible D match to TRBD1 (5 bases). This CDR3 spans 14 amino acids. V lost 1 base to trimming and J lost 3 bases, with 10 bases between them. The germline CDR1 and CDR2 sequences are KGHSH and LQKENI. CDR3 nucleotides: TGTGCCAGCTCACCACGACAGTACATCTACGAGCAGTACTTC. Its protein product is CASSPRQYIYEQYF.

The rearrangement links TRBV10-1 to TRBJ2-6; 8 nucleotides match TRBD1. The CDR3 loop spans 16 amino acids. Trimming removed 7 bases from V and 2 bases from J; junction bases left unmatched: 7. Germline CDR1 and CDR2: WNHNN and SYGVQD (reference sequence). The DNA for the CDR3 is TGCGCCAGCAAAGGACAGGGAAGTACTGGGGCCAACGTCCTGACTTTC. It yields the protein CASKGQGSTGANVLTF.

CDR3 protein: CASSLSRNTIYF. The DNA of the CDR3 is TGTGCCAGCAGTTTGAGTCGAAACACCATATATTTT. The V call is TRBV28, the J call TRBJ1-3; D gene unclear. From germline, CDR1 is MDHEN and CDR2 SYDVKM. The CDR3 is 12 amino acids. The V and J ends lost 3 bases and 5 bases respectively, with 5 bases between them.

The chain has TRBV11-2 and TRBJ2-3; no firm D call. Trimming stripped 3 bases from V and 0 bases from J, with 10 bases between. The CDR3 spans 15 residues. Germline values: CDR1 SGHAT, CDR2 FQNNGV. CDR3 nucleotide sequence: TGTGCCAGCAGCTTTCGACCTCTAAGCACAGATACGCAGTATTTT. It is translated as CASSFRPLSTDTQYF. Variable domain in full (rest from reference TRBV11-2 and TRBJ2-3): EAGVAQSPRYKIIEKRQSVAFWCNPISGHATLYWYQQILGQGPKLLIQFQNNGVVDDSQLPKDRFSAERLKGVDSTLKIQPAKLEDSAVYLCASSFRPLSTDTQYFGPGTRLTVL.

The rearrangement links TRBV5-5 to TRBJ2-4; D possibly corresponds to TRBD1 (6 bases). The V gene lost 4 bases and the J gene lost 9 bases, with 14 bases spanning the gap. CDR3 length equals 13 residues. Per the germline V gene, CDR1 is SGHKS and CDR2 is YYEKEE (reference sequence). The CDR3 spells CASSPGVGAIQYF. The CDR3 DNA reads TGTGCCAGCAGCCCCGGGGTGGGGGCCATTCAGTACTTC.

This chain uses TRBV12-3 or TRBV12-4 with TRBJ1-5; D is ambiguous. The V end lost 6 bases, the J end lost 6 bases, and 12 bases lay between the germline ends. The CDR3 runs to 13 residues. The CDR3 region is CASSASISQPQHF. DNA of the CDR3: TGTGCCAGCAGCGCTTCGATCAGTCAGCCCCAGCATTTT.

The genes are TRBV2 and TRBJ2-5; D might be TRBD2 (6 bases). Germline V gives CDR1 SNHLY, CDR2 FYNNEI. This CDR3 has 13 amino acids. Trimming shortened V by 6 bases and J by 3 bases, and 11 bases separated the two germline ends. CDR3 amino acids: CASRSSGEETQYF. Written as DNA, the CDR3 is TGTGCCAGCAGGTCATCGGGGGAAGAGACCCAGTACTTC. Drawing the rest from reference TRBV2 and TRBJ2-5, the complete variable domain is EPEVTQTPSHQVTQMGQEVILRCVPISNHLYFYWYRQILGQKVEFLVSFYNNEISEKSEIFDDQFSVERPDGSNFTLKIRSTKLEDSAMYFCASRSSGEETQYFGPGTRLLVL.

This clonotype was counted only a few times. V and J are TRBV20-1 and TRBJ2-6; D not resolved. Trimming left V 6 bases short and J 1 base short, with 13 bases between. Germline V CDR1 and CDR2: DFQATT, SNEGSKA (reference sequence). The CDR3 is made up of 15 amino acids. The CDR3 DNA reads TGCAGTGCGCCCCCGTTGAGGTCTGGGGCCAACGTCCTGACTTTC. Its translation: CSAPPLRSGANVLTF.

This clonotype was observed a single time. The rearrangement joins TRBV29-1 to TRBJ2-7, with D uncertain. The CDR3 contains 13 residues. Trimming took off 4 bases at V and 3 bases at J, with 13 bases between the two ends. Germline CDR1 reads SQVTM; CDR2 reads ANQGSEA. The CDR3 DNA reads as TGCAGCGTTGTAGGGCTCAGCTTCTACGAGCAGTACTTC. Amino acids: CSVVGLSFYEQYF.

The genes are TRBV28 and TRBJ1-5; TRBD1 might be the D (5 bases). CDR1 and CDR2 (germline): MDHEN, SYDVKM. V lost 6 bases to trimming and J lost 2 bases, with 17 bases between them. The CDR3 spans 16 residues. CDR3: CASSFTGGKGNQPQHF. The CDR3 bases are TGTGCCAGCAGCTTTACCGGGGGAAAGGGCAATCAGCCCCAGCATTTT.

In its sample, this clonotype was seen a few times. The chain carries TRBV20-1 and TRBJ2-1; 10 nucleotides agree with TRBD2. The CDR3 length is 16 residues. The V gene end was trimmed by 1 base and the J gene end by 8 bases; junction bases not matched to a gene: 11. Germline V gene sequence: CDR1 DFQATT, CDR2 SNEGSKA (reference sequence). In nucleotides, the CDR3 is TGCAGTGCTAGAGCGGCTAGCGGGAGTTGGAAGGATGAGCAGTTCTTC. Translated, it gives CSARAASGSWKDEQFF.

This clonotype was detected ten times or more. The V and J genes are TRBV5-5 and TRBJ2-5; 8 bases are shared with TRBD1. J was trimmed by 1 base and V by 4 bases; bases with no gene match: 12. The CDR3 totals 17 residues. Per germline, CDR1 SGHKS and CDR2 YYEKEE (reference sequence). The DNA for the CDR3 is TGTGCCAGCAGCCCCAGGGGGCGAAGGCAGATCCAAGAGACCCAGTACTTC. Protein: CASSPRGRRQIQETQYF.

This clonotype has at least ten counts. This CDR3 is CASSLGQAEDTQYF. The CDR3 DNA follows: TGCGCCAGCAGCTTGGGACAGGCAGAGGATACGCAGTATTTT. This chain uses TRBV5-1 with TRBJ2-3; D may be TRBD1 (6 bases). CDR3 length: 14 residues. Germline V gene data show CDR1 as SGHRS and CDR2 as YFSETQ. With 0 bases removed from V and 6 bases from J, the gap between germline ends came to 11 bases.

This clonotype was counted only a few times. The chain uses TRBV5-1 and TRBJ2-1; 7 positions agree with TRBD2. The CDR3 runs 16 residues. The trim removed 3 bases at V and 4 bases at J, leaving 10 bases unmatched. Germline CDR1 SGHRS, CDR2 YFSETQ. The CDR3 DNA reads as TGCGCCAGCAGCTCTTCGCGGGAGAGGGGTTACAATGAGCAGTTCTTC. Protein: CASSSSRERGYNEQFF.

This clonotype has ten or more counts. The DNA for the CDR3 is TGCGCCAGCAGCTTGGATGGCACCCCTAATGAAAAACTGTTTTTT. Translating gives CASSLDGTPNEKLFF. The chain is built from TRBV5-1 and TRBJ1-4; D not certain. V gave up 0 bases and J gave up 3 bases, with 9 bases separating them. Germline CDR1 and CDR2: SGHRS and YFSETQ. This CDR3 spans 15 amino acids.

The V and J genes are TRBV12-3 or TRBV12-4 and TRBJ2-2; 12 bases align to TRBD1. The CDR3 runs 15 residues. Losses at the gene ends were 6 bases for V and 6 bases for J; bases not matched to a gene: 5. The CDR3 DNA reads TGTGCCAGCAGCACCGGGACAGGGGGCGCCGGGGAGCTGTTTTTT. It specifies CASSTGTGGAGELFF.

This clonotype has at least ten counts. The rearrangement links TRBV29-1 to TRBJ2-3; D is undetermined. V lost 6 bases, J lost 1 base, and 8 bases lay in between. This CDR3 is built from 12 residues. Germline lookup yields CDR1 SQVTM and CDR2 ANQGSEA. The CDR3 DNA reads TGCAGCGTGTGTATTCGCACAGATACGCAGTATTTT. Amino acids: CSVCIRTDTQYF.

The table lists this clonotype with many counts. The V gene is TRBV20-1, the J gene TRBJ1-6; D is perhaps TRBD1 (6 bases). This CDR3 has 14 residues. The germline gives CDR1 DFQATT, CDR2 SNEGSKA (reference sequence). V was shortened by 5 bases and J by 5 bases, with 13 bases between the two germline ends. The DNA for the CDR3 is TGCAGTGCTGGAGTGGGGGCCCATAATTCACCCCTCCACTTT. Protein product: CSAGVGAHNSPLHF.

This clonotype was seen many times. This chain uses TRBV10-3 with TRBJ1-6; no firm D call. CDR3 length: 15 residues. Germline V gene lookup returns CDR1 ENHRY and CDR2 SYGVKD. V was pared by 6 bases and J by 7 bases, with 16 bases between. The CDR3: CAISTLSTGNSPLHF. Here the CDR3 DNA reads TGTGCCATCAGCACCCTGTCTACGGGGAATTCACCCCTCCACTTT.

The gene calls are TRBV4-2 and TRBJ1-2, with D maybe TRBD1 (5 bases). This CDR3 region has 17 residues. V gave up 0 bases and J gave up 1 base, with 15 bases separating them. Looked up from germline, CDR1 is LGHNA and CDR2 is YNFKEQ. Written as DNA, the CDR3 is TGTGCCAGCAGCCAAGATTTTCGACAGAAAGATAACTATGGCTACACCTTC. Amino acid sequence: CASSQDFRQKDNYGYTF.

This clonotype turned up a few times. The genes are TRBV5-1 and TRBJ2-3; 8 bases line up with TRBD2. CDR3 length: 18 amino acids. The germline gives CDR1 SGHRS, CDR2 YFSETQ. V dropped 3 bases and J dropped 7; count of bases not matched to a gene: 19. CDR3 region: CASSSRSRAGTSPYTQYF. Here the CDR3 DNA reads TGCGCCAGCAGCTCGCGCTCCCGAGCCGGGACTAGTCCCTATACGCAGTATTTT. The entire variable domain, with the rest obtained from reference TRBV5-1 and TRBJ2-3, is as follows: KAGVTQTPRYLIKTRGQQVTLSCSPISGHRSVSWYQQTPGQGLQFLFEYFSETQRNKGNFPGRFSGRQFSNSRSEMNVSTLELGDSALYLCASSSRSRAGTSPYTQYFGPGTRLTVL.

This clonotype was picked up a small number of times. The chain links TRBV27 to TRBJ2-7, with 7 bases matching TRBD1. Trimming cost V 3 bases and J 4 bases; bases outside gene matches: 21. In germline, CDR1 is MNHEY, CDR2 SMNVEV (reference sequence). CDR3 size: 19 residues. CDR3 bases: TGTGCCAGCAGTTTCCGATTACAGGGGCCCCCCGAAACCAGATACGAGCAGTACTTC. This codes for CASSFRLQGPPETRYEQYF.

V is TRBV10-1 and J is TRBJ2-7; 7 bases fit TRBD2. This CDR3 spans 15 amino acids. Germline V gene lookup returns CDR1 WNHNN and CDR2 SYGVQD (reference sequence). V lost 4 bases and J lost 4; bases outside the gene matches: 10. The CDR3 reads CASSGERLAGYEQYF. The CDR3 region has the DNA TGCGCCAGCAGTGGGGAGAGACTAGCAGGGTACGAGCAGTACTTC.

This clonotype was seen repeatedly, ten times or more. In DNA form, the CDR3 reads TGTGCCAGCAGCTTAAGGGCCCCAGAGACCCAGTACTTC. Residues: CASSLRAPETQYF. J is TRBJ2-5 and V is TRBV7-6; D not certain. The CDR3 is 13 amino acids. Germline V CDR1 and CDR2: SGHVS, FNYEAQ. Trimming took 2 bases from V and 4 from J, leaving 8 bases between them.

J is TRBJ2-5 and V is TRBV21-1. TRBV21-1 is a listed pseudogene. The CDR3 has 13 residues. CDR3 DNA sequence: TGTGCCAGCAGCAAGGATACCCAAGAGACCCAGTACTTC. Translated: CASSKDTQETQYF.

The chain recombines TRBV5-6 with TRBJ2-7; D is uncertain. Trimming cost V 4 bases and J 3 bases, with 8 bases left between them. The CDR3 runs to 12 residues. Germline assignment: CDR1 SGHDT and CDR2 YYEEEE. The CDR3 DNA sequence: TGTGCCAGCAGCATTAGTGACTACGAGCAGTACTTC. Protein: CASSISDYEQYF.

This clonotype showed up just a few times. The J gene is TRBJ2-3, the V gene TRBV5-6; D might be TRBD1 (5 bases). The CDR3 sequence is 16 residues long. CDR1 and CDR2 from the germline V gene are SGHDT and YYEEEE. The germline V and J ends were trimmed by 1 base and 4 bases, with 16 bases remaining between them. The CDR3 DNA is TGTGCCAGCAGCTTGAAGTCCCAGGGCTGGCCAGATACGCAGTATTTT. Its translation: CASSLKSQGWPDTQYF.